This T cell receptor (beta chain) was retrieved from a study of blood T cell repertoires in COVID-19. Germline V lookup: CDR1 MDHEN, CDR2 SYDVKM. The junction had 11 bases not matched to a gene; V was cut back by 5 bases and J by 5 bases. This CDR3 region has 16 residues. Per the study methods: Estimated nucleated cell counts came from reference gene primer amplification. The protocol was immunoSEQ multiplex PCR, while the TCRdb copy is restricted to in-frame clones and leaves out a portion. V and J calls and clone size come straight from that table; D and trimming were deduced from the DNA. Counted here are 360,000 or so clones, roughly 89% occurring once; the ten biggest clones make up 6.5%.

The rearrangement uses TRBV28 and TRBJ1-4; 7 nucleotides line up with TRBD1. This receptor was obtained from a man between 18 and 35 years old with active or convalescent COVID-19. The source material was peripheral blood. The CDR3 DNA follows: TGTGCCAGCAGTCCTTCCGGGACAGCCGAGAATGAAAAACTGTTTTTT. It codes for CASSPSGTAENEKLFF.